One and the same sample provided the 22 T cell receptor beta chains below, sequenced in a study of monozygotic twins with inflammatory bowel disease. TCRdb processed the 5' RACE reads again and assigns one entry to each CDR3 protein, with no DNA. The data include a few hundred thousand distinct CDR3 sequences; the top ten clones carry just over 2.5%. The sample comprised blood. All receptors derive from a human donor with ulcerative colitis or Crohn's disease, or a healthy co-twin of an affected twin (not recorded which).

The CDR3 here is CASRYEQGYYGYTF. The chain employs TRBV5-1 and TRBJ1-2; with no DNA, the TCRdb D assignment of TRBD1 cannot be verified. This CDR3 has 14 residues. Germline CDR1 SGHRS, CDR2 YFSETQ.

The chain employs TRBV20-1 and TRBJ2-1; checking the TCRdb D call of TRBD2 is not possible without DNA. Per germline, CDR1 DFQATT and CDR2 SNEGSKA (reference sequence). The CDR3 is made up of 14 amino acids. This CDR3 is CSARKRGRNNEQFF.

The J gene is TRBJ2-1, the V gene TRBV9; no DNA is available, so the TRBD1 call from TCRdb remains unchecked. Germline CDR1 is SGDLS and CDR2 is YYNGEE. The length of the CDR3 is 15 residues. The CDR3 loop is CASSSPQGVNNEQFF.

The chain employs TRBV6-2 or TRBV6-3 and TRBJ2-1; TCRdb proposes TRBD2, but this gene call is untestable without DNA. Germline CDR1 and CDR2: MNHEY and SVGEGT. The CDR3 sequence is 13 residues long. This CDR3 is CASSYRTSGGLSF.

CDR3 region: CASSLVALQGARTGELFF. The chain joins TRBV5-1 to TRBJ2-2; TCRdb returns TRBD1, unconfirmable since there is no DNA. Germline CDR1 SGHRS, CDR2 YFSETQ. The CDR3 runs 18 residues.

The rearrangement uses TRBV4-1 and TRBJ1-1. Germline-derived CDR1 and CDR2 are MGHRA and YSYEKL. CDR3 length: 13 amino acids. CDR3 in amino acids: CASSQVGNTEAFF.

The chain is built from TRBV9 and TRBJ1-4; TCRdb indicates TRBD1, and absent DNA this call remains unverified. The CDR3 totals 15 residues. Germline V gives CDR1 SGDLS, CDR2 YYNGEE. CDR3 loop: CASSVGGQGNEKLFF.

The V call is TRBV5-1, the J call TRBJ1-6. CDR3 length: 16 amino acids. Germline V gene lookup returns CDR1 SGHRS and CDR2 YFSETQ. The chain's CDR3 is CASSPTVGSYNSPLHF.

This chain connects TRBV21-1 to TRBJ2-7; TCRdb selects TRBD1, and the lack of DNA leaves this call unchecked. TRBV21-1 is deemed a pseudogene. CDR3 length equals 16 residues. CDR3: CASSDLQGAKLDEQYF.

The chain couples TRBV20-1 to TRBJ2-7; there is no DNA to check the TCRdb D call of TRBD2. The V gene's germline CDR1 is DFQATT and CDR2 SNEGSKA (reference sequence). The CDR3 extends over 13 amino acids. The CDR3 loop reads CSARLAGAGEQYF.

The rearrangement joins TRBV5-8 to TRBJ2-2; the TCRdb D gene call, TRBD1, has no DNA to confirm it. The length of the CDR3 is 16 residues. CDR1 and CDR2 from the germline V gene are SGHTS and YDEGEE. The CDR3 spells CASSLEDRGRTGELFF.

The chain uses TRBV29-1 and TRBJ2-5; TCRdb's assignment of TRBD1 cannot be checked, as there is no DNA. Germline CDR1 is SQVTM and CDR2 is ANQGSEA. There are 15 residues in the CDR3. The CDR3 is CSVESFPGSQETQYF. Based on the CDR3 plus reference TRBV29-1 and TRBJ2-5, the full variable domain is SAVISQKPSRDICQRGTSLTIQCQVDSQVTMMFWYRQQPGQSLTLIATANQGSEATYESGFVIDKFPISRPNLTFSTLTVSNMSPEDSSIYLCSVESFPGSQETQYFGPGTRLLVL.

The gene calls are TRBV6-6 and TRBJ1-1. The CDR3 consists of 12 residues. Germline V gene lookup returns CDR1 MNHNY and CDR2 SVGAGI (reference sequence). The CDR3 sequence: CASSYQLTEAFF.

This chain connects TRBV5-4 to TRBJ2-7; TCRdb names TRBD2, which stays unverified in the absence of DNA. Germline CDR1 and CDR2: SGHNT and YYREEE (reference sequence). The CDR3 length is 15 residues. CDR3: CASSLAGLGSYEQYF.

This chain uses TRBV5-1 with TRBJ1-1; TCRdb selects TRBD1, and the lack of DNA leaves this call unchecked. CDR1 is SGHRS, CDR2 YFSETQ, per germline. CDR3 length: 14 amino acids. The CDR3 spells CASSLEDEWTQAFF.

The genes are TRBV2 and TRBJ1-5. The CDR3 length is 12 residues. Germline CDR1 is SNHLY and CDR2 is FYNNEI. CDR3 amino acids: CASSEPNQPQHF.

V usage is TRBV5-5 and J usage is TRBJ2-4; TCRdb proposes TRBD1, but this gene call is untestable without DNA. Germline V gives CDR1 SGHKS, CDR2 YYEKEE (reference sequence). The CDR3 totals 13 residues. CDR3 region: CASSGTDKNIQYF.

The chain recombines TRBV5-1 with TRBJ2-7; TCRdb calls TRBD1, which cannot be checked without DNA. Germline values: CDR1 SGHRS, CDR2 YFSETQ. This CDR3 is 14 amino acids long. The CDR3 region is CASSLSRVPYEQYF.

The chain recombines TRBV20-1 with TRBJ1-4. Per the germline V gene, CDR1 is DFQATT and CDR2 is SNEGSKA (reference sequence). The CDR3 covers 12 residues. The CDR3 here is CSSQESNEKLFF.

The V call is TRBV29-1, the J call TRBJ2-3; TCRdb names TRBD1, which stays unverified in the absence of DNA. CDR1 and CDR2 from the germline V gene are SQVTM and ANQGSEA. The CDR3 contains 12 residues. CDR3 sequence reads: CSSDRGTDTQYF.

The V gene is TRBV18, the J gene TRBJ2-7; the TCRdb call, TRBD1, lacks DNA for checking. There are 15 residues in the CDR3. The germline CDR1 and CDR2 sequences are KGHSH and LQKENI. The CDR3 reads CASSPQGEIATEQYF. The full variable domain, completed using reference TRBV18 and TRBJ2-7, is NAGVMQNPRHLVRRRGQEARLRCSPMKGHSHVYWYRQLPEEGLKFMVYLQKENIIDESGMPKERFSAEFPKEGPSILRIQQVVRGDSAAYFCASSPQGEIATEQYFGPGTRLTVT.

The V call is TRBV5-1, the J call TRBJ2-5; without DNA, the TCRdb call of TRBD2 cannot be checked. Germline CDR1 SGHRS, CDR2 YFSETQ. This CDR3 comprises 17 residues. The chain's CDR3 is CASSLAGLAGGRETQYF.